Presented here are 27 T cell receptor beta chains from one specimen sequenced in a study of blood T cells in healthy people across ages. Then a second PCR, running about 6 to 12 cycles, was carried out with a sample-barcoded 5' primer and a J-beta primer mix. In TCRdb, the 5' RACE reads were re-called with MiXCR into one record per CDR3 protein. The sample lists roughly 1,800,000 distinct CDR3 sequences; around half were seen once. The sequencing input was blood. These receptors all stem from a woman in her thirties or forties in good health.

V usage is TRBV29-1 and J usage is TRBJ2-1, with unresolved D. CDR3 length: 14 amino acids. The V end lost 3 bases, the J end lost 5 bases, and 14 bases lay between the germline ends. Germline V gene data show CDR1 as SQVTM and CDR2 as ANQGSEA. The DNA of the CDR3 is TGCAGCGTTGATGGACGAGCCCTCAACAATGAGCAGTTCTTC. Translation gives CSVDGRALNNEQFF.

The chain employs TRBV20-1 and TRBJ2-1; D assignment may be TRBD1 or TRBD2 (6 bases each). There are 13 residues in the CDR3. Trimming cost V 6 bases and J 11 bases, with 20 bases left between them. Germline CDR1 is DFQATT and CDR2 is SNEGSKA (reference sequence). This CDR3 reads CSAEGGTPKKQFF. The CDR3, as DNA: TGCAGTGCCGAGGGCGGGACACCAAAAAAGCAGTTCTTC.

The rearrangement uses TRBV6-5 and TRBJ2-5; TRBD1 aligns across 8 bases. Gene TRBJ2-7 matches the end of the DNA better, so the J call may be wrong. Germline V gives CDR1 MNHEY, CDR2 SVGAGI. This CDR3 contains 13 residues. The CDR3 sequence: CASSWGQAHEQYF. CDR3 DNA: TGTGCCAGCAGTTGGGGACAGGCCCACGAGCAGTACTTC.

The chain combines TRBV5-1 with TRBJ2-3; D unclear. The CDR3 totals 16 residues. The V end was cut by 3 bases, the J end by 1 base, with 15 bases between. Germline V gene data show CDR1 as SGHRS and CDR2 as YFSETQ. The CDR3 DNA follows: TGCGCCAGCAGCTCCACAGCGCTGGGTCGCACAGATACGCAGTATTTT. Translation gives CASSSTALGRTDTQYF.

V usage is TRBV12-3 or TRBV12-4 and J usage is TRBJ2-1; a weak D match, TRBD2 (6 bases). The V and J ends lost 1 base and 12 bases respectively, with 13 bases between them. The CDR3 is made up of 13 amino acids. DNA for the CDR3: TGTGCCAGCAGTTTAGAGGTGCGGAGGGGGCAGTTCTTC. Encoded protein: CASSLEVRRGQFF.

This clonotype was counted many times. The rearrangement links TRBV4-2 to TRBJ2-7; TRBD2 matches 12 bases. The CDR3 is 16 amino acids. J was trimmed by 2 bases and V by 3 bases; bases with no gene match: 5. Looked up from germline, CDR1 is LGHNA and CDR2 is YNFKEQ. The CDR3 spells CASSQGTSGLPYEQYF. The CDR3 DNA reads TGTGCCAGCAGCCAGGGGACTAGCGGGCTACCCTACGAGCAGTACTTC.

This clonotype has just a few counts. The chain carries TRBV6-5 and TRBJ2-1; unclear D gene. Per germline, CDR1 MNHEY and CDR2 SVGAGI. The CDR3 sequence is 15 residues long. Trimming cost V 7 bases and J 0 bases, with 13 bases left between them. CDR3 bases: TGTGCCAGCAATACCGTAAGGAGCTCCTACAATGAGCAGTTCTTC. This sequence encodes CASNTVRSSYNEQFF.

This clonotype was found once. The chain carries TRBV20-1 and TRBJ2-1; a weak D match, TRBD2 (5 bases). Germline-derived CDR1 and CDR2 are DFQATT and SNEGSKA (reference sequence). The CDR3 extends over 16 amino acids. The V end lost 2 bases, the J end lost 3 bases, and 17 bases lay between the germline ends. In nucleotides, the CDR3 is TGCAGTGCTAGAAGACCTTCGGGGAAGAACTACAATGAGCAGTTCTTC. This gives the protein CSARRPSGKNYNEQFF.

V gene TRBV20-1 combines with J gene TRBJ2-7; 7 bases align to TRBD1. In germline, CDR1 is DFQATT, CDR2 SNEGSKA (reference sequence). V trimming: 5 bases; J trimming: 4 bases; junction bases outside the gene matches: 5. The CDR3 is 12 residues long. CDR3 residues: CSAEDRVYEQYF. CDR3 DNA: TGCAGTGCTGAAGACAGGGTGTACGAGCAGTACTTC.

The chain couples TRBV11-2 to TRBJ2-5; D call uncertain. V was shortened by 6 bases and J by 4 bases, with 15 bases between the two germline ends. CDR3 length: 14 residues. From germline, CDR1 is SGHAT and CDR2 FQNNGV. CDR3 sequence (DNA): TGTGCCAGCAGAGAGGCAGGCAGGCTAGAGACCCAGTACTTC. As protein: CASREAGRLETQYF.

The V gene is TRBV12-3 or TRBV12-4, the J gene TRBJ2-5; D is perhaps TRBD2 (7 bases). TRBJ2-7 explains the end of the DNA better; the J call may be wrong. The CDR3 length is 16 residues. The CDR3 sequence is CASRRGGGGATYEQYF. DNA of the CDR3: TGTGCCAGCAGAAGGGGGGGCGGCGGCGCAACCTACGAGCAGTACTTC.

The chain has TRBV6-5 and TRBJ2-1; TRBD2 aligns across 11 bases. Per the germline V gene, CDR1 is MNHEY and CDR2 is SVGAGI. The trim removed 5 bases at V and 6 bases at J, leaving 3 bases unmatched. There are 14 residues in the CDR3. The CDR3 DNA sequence: TGTGCCAGCAGTCGACTAGCGGGGACCAATGAGCAGTTCTTC. Amino acids: CASSRLAGTNEQFF.

A few counts support this clonotype. The chain uses TRBV27 and TRBJ2-7; D is perhaps TRBD1 or TRBD2 (5 bases each). CDR1 and CDR2 from the germline V gene are MNHEY and SMNVEV (reference sequence). V was clipped by 3 bases and J by 4 bases, with 13 bases between them. There are 14 residues in the CDR3. The CDR3 coding sequence is TGTGCCAGCAGTTTTCGTGAAGGGGAGTACGAGCAGTACTTC. Translation: CASSFREGEYEQYF.

The chain employs TRBV6-4 and TRBJ2-3, with 9 bases fitting TRBD2. V gave up 6 bases and J gave up 6 bases; unmatched junction bases: 16. The CDR3 runs 17 residues. CDR1 and CDR2 from the germline V gene are MRHNA and SNTAGT. The CDR3 region has the DNA TGTGCCAGCAGACCTAAATTAGCGGGGGTAAGCAGGGATACGCAGTATTTT. Its translation: CASRPKLAGVSRDTQYF.

The J gene is TRBJ1-5, the V gene TRBV7-2, with TRBD1 matching 7 bases. V was pared by 5 bases and J by 0 bases, with 4 bases of the junction left unmatched. The length of the CDR3 is 15 residues. The germline V gene encodes CDR1 SGHTA and CDR2 FQGNSA. The CDR3 DNA follows: TGTGCCAGCAGCACGGGACAGCTTAGCAATCAGCCCCAGCATTTT. Protein product: CASSTGQLSNQPQHF.

This clonotype appeared a single time. J is TRBJ2-5 and V is TRBV3-1; a weak D match, TRBD1 (5 bases). Germline V gene data show CDR1 as LGHDT and CDR2 as YNNKEL (reference sequence). This CDR3 region has 14 residues. V was pared by 10 bases and J by 1 base, with 16 bases between. This chain's CDR3 is CANTTMGRQETQYF. The CDR3 coding sequence is TGTGCCAACACCACCATGGGGCGCCAAGAGACCCAGTACTTC.

The chain is built from TRBV15 and TRBJ1-2; TRBD1 might be the D (6 bases). CDR3 length: 14 residues. Per the germline V gene, CDR1 is LNHNV and CDR2 is YYDKDF (reference sequence). The V end was cut by 5 bases, the J end by 3 bases, with 13 bases between. Here the CDR3 reads CATSRGGTDYGYTF. The DNA for the CDR3 is TGTGCCACCAGCCGAGGGGGAACCGACTATGGCTACACCTTC.

This clonotype was seen only a few times. DNA of the CDR3: TGCAGCGTTGCTAAAAGCGGGACAGGACCCTCTAACTATGGCTACACCTTC. Translating gives CSVAKSGTGPSNYGYTF. J is TRBJ1-2 and V is TRBV29-1; 8 bases fit TRBD1. V was pared by 4 bases and J by 0 bases, with 13 bases of the junction left unmatched. Germline CDR1 SQVTM, CDR2 ANQGSEA. CDR3 length equals 17 residues.

V gene TRBV20-1 combines with J gene TRBJ1-1; D possibly corresponds to TRBD1 (6 bases). Germline CDR1 DFQATT, CDR2 SNEGSKA (reference sequence). CDR3 length: 12 amino acids. Trimming left V 6 bases short and J 10 bases short, with 18 bases between. The CDR3 nucleotides are TGCAGTGCCCCGCCGGGGGGCGGTGGAGCTTTCTTT. Translated, it gives CSAPPGGGGAFF.

The genes are TRBV5-1 and TRBJ2-1; the match to TRBD1 covers 9 bases. Germline V gives CDR1 SGHRS, CDR2 YFSETQ. This CDR3 has 15 amino acids. The V segment lost 4 bases and the J segment 8 bases; nucleotides outside the gene matches: 10. The CDR3 region has the DNA TGCGCCAGCAGCCTAGACAGGGGGGCCCTTGATGAGCAGTTCTTC. Translating gives CASSLDRGALDEQFF.

The genes are TRBV18 and TRBJ1-1, with D possibly TRBD1 on 6 matching bases. Germline lookup yields CDR1 KGHSH and CDR2 LQKENI. The CDR3 is 14 residues long. The germline V and J ends were trimmed by 3 bases and 3 bases, with 11 bases remaining between them. This CDR3 reads CASSPGGGYTEAFF. The CDR3 DNA sequence: TGTGCCAGCTCACCGGGGGGCGGGTACACTGAAGCTTTCTTT.

V is TRBV28 and J is TRBJ2-1; tentatively, D is TRBD1 or TRBD2 (9 bases each). The DNA end is a closer match to TRBJ2-7, so the J assignment may be wrong. CDR3 size: 16 residues. Germline CDR1 is MDHEN and CDR2 is SYDVKM. The CDR3 here is CASSTGGGRAHNEQYF. The CDR3 coding sequence is TGTGCCAGCAGTACAGGGGGCGGGAGGGCCCACAATGAGCAGTACTTC.

Regarding this clonotype: Given a much more abundant clone one base away, this may be a read error. This chain connects TRBV3-1 to TRBJ1-2; D gene uncertain. Germline V gene sequence: CDR1 LGHDT, CDR2 YNNKEL (reference sequence). V lost 2 bases and J 5 bases, leaving 15 bases between the germline ends. The CDR3 totals 15 residues. The CDR3: CASSQTTWQWYGYTF. The CDR3 region has the DNA TGTGCCAGCAGCCAAACGACCTGGCAATGGTATGGCTACACCTTC. The full variable domain, rest sourced from reference TRBV3-1 and TRBJ1-2, is DTAVSQTPKYLVTQMGNDKSIKCEQNLGHDTMYWYKQDSKKFLKIMFSYNNKELIINETVPNRFSPKSPDKAHLNLHINSLELGDSAVYFCASSQTTWQWYGYTFGSGTRLTVV.

This clonotype was seen more than once but under ten times. This rearrangement joins TRBV24-1 to TRBJ2-5, with TRBD2 identical over 10 bases. CDR3 length: 17 amino acids. Trimming removed 1 base from V and 3 bases from J; junction bases left unmatched: 7. Germline V gene lookup returns CDR1 KGHDR and CDR2 SFDVKD. The CDR3 is CATSDLQRGGEEETQYF. The CDR3 DNA reads as TGTGCCACCAGTGATTTACAGCGGGGGGGTGAGGAAGAGACCCAGTACTTC.

The chain carries TRBV7-2 and TRBJ1-2; D perhaps matches TRBD1 (6 bases). Trimming cost V 2 bases and J 4 bases, with 20 bases left between them. Germline V gene sequence: CDR1 SGHTA, CDR2 FQGNSA. This CDR3 spans 17 amino acids. DNA for the CDR3: TGTGCCAGCAGCTTAATCGGGGGGAGTGGGGGCGGCTATGGCTACACCTTC. As protein: CASSLIGGSGGGYGYTF.

This clonotype has more than one count but fewer than ten. This chain connects TRBV6-5 to TRBJ2-3; no definite D call. Germline assignment: CDR1 MNHEY and CDR2 SVGAGI. Trimming pared 7 bases from V and 0 bases from J, leaving 11 bases between. The CDR3 is 14 amino acids. CDR3 region: CASKVKISTDTQYF. The CDR3 DNA sequence: TGTGCCAGCAAGGTGAAGATTAGCACAGATACGCAGTATTTT.

The chain links TRBV4-3 to TRBJ1-2; D may be TRBD1 (6 bases). The CDR3 is made up of 19 amino acids. Between the trimmed V and J ends, which lost 0 bases and 9 bases, there was a span of 29 bases. CDR1 and CDR2 (germline): LGHNA, YSLEER. The chain's CDR3 is CASSQDLIGGQPGGDRYTF. CDR3 in DNA: TGCGCCAGCAGCCAAGATCTTATAGGAGGACAGCCGGGTGGAGATCGCTACACCTTC.